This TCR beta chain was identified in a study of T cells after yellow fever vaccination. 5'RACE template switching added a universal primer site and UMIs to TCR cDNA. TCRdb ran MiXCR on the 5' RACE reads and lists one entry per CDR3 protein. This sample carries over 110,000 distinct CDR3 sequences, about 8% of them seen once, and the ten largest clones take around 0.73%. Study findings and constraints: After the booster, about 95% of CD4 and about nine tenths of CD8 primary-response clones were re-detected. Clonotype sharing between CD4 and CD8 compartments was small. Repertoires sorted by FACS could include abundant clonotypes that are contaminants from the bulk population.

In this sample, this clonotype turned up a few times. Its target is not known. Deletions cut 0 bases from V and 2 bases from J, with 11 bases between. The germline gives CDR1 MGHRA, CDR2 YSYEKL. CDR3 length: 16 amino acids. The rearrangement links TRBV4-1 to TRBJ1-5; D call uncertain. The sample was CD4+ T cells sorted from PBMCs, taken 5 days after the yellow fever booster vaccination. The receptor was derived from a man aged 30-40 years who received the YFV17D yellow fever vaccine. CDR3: CASSQESSSRNQPQHF. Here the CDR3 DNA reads TGCGCCAGCAGCCAAGAATCGTCCAGCCGCAATCAGCCCCAGCATTTT.